This T cell receptor (beta chain) was observed in a study of glioma-infiltrating T cells. Notes on the study in general: CDR3 overlap between tissue and blood was very small.

TCR alpha and beta CDR3 regions were amplified from RNA using iRepertoire nested multiplex PCR. Input was roughly 85-450 ng of tissue mRNA or PBMC total RNA. MiXCR was run by TCRdb on the multiplex PCR reads, yielding one entry per CDR3 protein. The sample records roughly 120,000 distinct CDR3 sequences, more than 20% being singletons. Ten or more counts support this clonotype. Its antigen is unknown. Germline values: CDR1 DFQATT, CDR2 SNEGSKA (reference sequence). Trimming removed 6 bases from V and 6 bases from J, with 8 bases in between. The CDR3 is made up of 10 amino acids. The sequence derives from a human donor with low-grade glioma or glioblastoma, undergoing nonglioma brain surgery, or in good health (not recorded which). This chain uses TRBV20-1 with TRBJ1-1, with D uncertain. The sample taken for sequencing was glioma tissue, nonneoplastic brain tissue, or PBMCs (not recorded which). In nucleotides, the CDR3 is TGCAGTGCAATTACAGCTGAAGCTTTCTTT. It translates to CSAITAEAFF.